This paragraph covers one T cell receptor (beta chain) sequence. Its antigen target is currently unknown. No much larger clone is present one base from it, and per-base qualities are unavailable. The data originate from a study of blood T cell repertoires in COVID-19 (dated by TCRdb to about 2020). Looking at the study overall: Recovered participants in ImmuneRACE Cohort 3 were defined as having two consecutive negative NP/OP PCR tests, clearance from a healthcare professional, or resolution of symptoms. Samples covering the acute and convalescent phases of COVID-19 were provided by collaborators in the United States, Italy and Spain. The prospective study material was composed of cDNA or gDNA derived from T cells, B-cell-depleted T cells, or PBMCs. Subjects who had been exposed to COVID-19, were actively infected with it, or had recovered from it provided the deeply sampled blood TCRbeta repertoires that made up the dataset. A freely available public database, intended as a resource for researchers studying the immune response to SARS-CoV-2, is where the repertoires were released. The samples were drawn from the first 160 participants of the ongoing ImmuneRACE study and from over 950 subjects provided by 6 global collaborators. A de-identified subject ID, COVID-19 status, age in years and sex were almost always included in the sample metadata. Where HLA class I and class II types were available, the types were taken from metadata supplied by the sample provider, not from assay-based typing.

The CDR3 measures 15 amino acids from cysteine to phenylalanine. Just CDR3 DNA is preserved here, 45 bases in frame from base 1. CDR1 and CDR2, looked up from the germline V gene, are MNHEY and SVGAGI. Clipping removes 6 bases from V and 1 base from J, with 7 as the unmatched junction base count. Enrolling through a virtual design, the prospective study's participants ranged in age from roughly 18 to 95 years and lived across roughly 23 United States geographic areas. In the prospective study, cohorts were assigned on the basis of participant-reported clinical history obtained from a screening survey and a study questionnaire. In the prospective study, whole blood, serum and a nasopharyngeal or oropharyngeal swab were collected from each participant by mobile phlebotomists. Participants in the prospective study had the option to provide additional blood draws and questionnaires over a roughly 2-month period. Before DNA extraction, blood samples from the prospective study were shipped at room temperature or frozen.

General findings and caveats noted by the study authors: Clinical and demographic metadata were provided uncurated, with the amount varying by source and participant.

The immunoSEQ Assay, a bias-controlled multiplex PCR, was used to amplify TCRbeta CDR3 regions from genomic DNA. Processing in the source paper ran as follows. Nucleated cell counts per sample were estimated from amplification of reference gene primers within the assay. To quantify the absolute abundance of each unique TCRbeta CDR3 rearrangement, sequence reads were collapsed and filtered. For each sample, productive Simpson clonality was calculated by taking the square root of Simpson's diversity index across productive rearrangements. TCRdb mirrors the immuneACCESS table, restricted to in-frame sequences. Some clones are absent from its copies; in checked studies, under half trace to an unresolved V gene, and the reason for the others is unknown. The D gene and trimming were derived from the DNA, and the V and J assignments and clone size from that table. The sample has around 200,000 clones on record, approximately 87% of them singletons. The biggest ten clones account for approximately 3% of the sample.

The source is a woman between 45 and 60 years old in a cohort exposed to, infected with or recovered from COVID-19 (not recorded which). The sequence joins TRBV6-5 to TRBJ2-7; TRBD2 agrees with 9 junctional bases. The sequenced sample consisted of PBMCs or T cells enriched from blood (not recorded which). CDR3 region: CASSSHTSGSYEQYF. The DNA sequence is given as TGTGCCAGCAGCTCCCATACTAGCGGGTCCTACGAGCAGTACTTC.